This is a list of T cell receptor beta chains from one sample in a study of PD-L1 blockade in urothelial cancer. Measured with immunoSEQ multiplex PCR; TCRdb has only the in-frame clones, and not every one. The sample comprises some 29,000 clones, 70% to 90% of which are singletons, and roughly 3.1% rests with the top ten. The source was PBMCs, collected around atezolizumab (anti-PD-L1) treatment. The receptors were gathered from a man aged 50-60 years with urothelial cancer. CDR3s include the opening cysteine and the closing phenylalanine or tryptophan. The order of the fields is CDR3 protein, CDR3 DNA, D gene, V gene, J gene, clone size. D genes are given only for firm matches. The size entry is marked missing in some rows and otherwise reads once, few, many or a size class.

CDR3aa: CASGSRTGSEDTEAFF
CDR3nt: TGTGCTAGTGGTTCACGGACAGGGTCTGAAGACACTGAAGCTTTCTTT
d_gene: TRBD1
v_gene: TRBV12-5
j_gene: TRBJ1-1
abundance: NA

CDR3aa: CAISESSGDYEQYF
CDR3nt: TGTGCCATCAGTGAGTCAAGCGGGGATTACGAGCAGTACTTC
d_gene: TRBD2
v_gene: TRBV10-3
j_gene: TRBJ2-7
abundance: NA

CDR3aa: CASKPPGQNTGELFF
CDR3nt: TGTGCCAGTAAACCTCCGGGACAAAACACCGGGGAGCTGTTTTTT
d_gene: NA
v_gene: TRBV19
j_gene: TRBJ2-2
abundance: NA

CDR3aa: CSVKFASSSGNTIYF
CDR3nt: TGCAGCGTTAAATTTGCTTCGAGCTCTGGAAACACCATATATTTT
d_gene: NA
v_gene: TRBV29-1
j_gene: TRBJ1-3
abundance: NA

CDR3aa: CASTVTDTQYF
CDR3nt: TGTGCCAGCACGGTCACAGATACGCAGTATTTT
d_gene: NA
v_gene: TRBV7-2
j_gene: TRBJ2-3
abundance: NA

CDR3aa: CATSRAVGSGMGTQYF
CDR3nt: TGTGCCACCAGCAGAGCGGTGGGTAGCGGGATGGGGACCCAGTACTTC
d_gene: TRBD2
v_gene: TRBV15
j_gene: TRBJ2-5
abundance: NA

CDR3aa: CASSTSTSQETQYF
CDR3nt: TGTGCCAGTAGTACTTCGACTAGCCAAGAGACCCAGTACTTC
d_gene: NA
v_gene: TRBV19
j_gene: TRBJ2-5
abundance: NA

CDR3aa: CATSGDRGLNEQFF
CDR3nt: TGTGCCACCAGCGGGGACAGGGGTTTGAATGAGCAGTTCTTC
d_gene: TRBD1
v_gene: TRBV15
j_gene: TRBJ2-1
abundance: NA

CDR3aa: CASSLEGQPYGYTF
CDR3nt: TGCGCCAGCAGCTTGGAGGGGCAGCCCTATGGCTACACCTTC
d_gene: NA
v_gene: TRBV5-1
j_gene: TRBJ1-2
abundance: NA

CDR3aa: CASSLAGGWHEQYF
CDR3nt: TGTGCCAGTAGTCTCGCCGGGGGATGGCACGAGCAGTACTTC
d_gene: NA
v_gene: TRBV19
j_gene: TRBJ2-7
abundance: NA

CDR3aa: CASSDADRGFQPQHF
CDR3nt: TGTGCCAGCAGTGATGCGGACAGGGGTTTTCAGCCCCAGCATTTT
d_gene: TRBD1
v_gene: TRBV6-1
j_gene: TRBJ1-5
abundance: NA

CDR3aa: CASSPPTGTEGYNEQFF
CDR3nt: TGTGCCAGCTCACCACCGACGGGGACGGAGGGGTACAATGAGCAGTTCTTC
d_gene: NA
v_gene: TRBV18
j_gene: TRBJ2-1
abundance: once

CDR3aa: CASSLGVRGRDTQYF
CDR3nt: TGTGCCAGCAGCTTGGGGGTGCGGGGGAGGGATACGCAGTATTTT
d_gene: TRBD2
v_gene: TRBV5-6
j_gene: TRBJ2-3
abundance: few

CDR3aa: CASSPPEGYTGELFF
CDR3nt: TGTGCCAGCTCACCCCCGGAGGGCTACACCGGGGAGCTGTTTTTT
d_gene: NA
v_gene: TRBV18
j_gene: TRBJ2-2
abundance: NA

CDR3aa: CAWSVPGGDTQYF
CDR3nt: TGTGCCTGGAGTGTACCGGGGGGAGATACGCAGTATTTT
d_gene: TRBD2
v_gene: TRBV30
j_gene: TRBJ2-3
abundance: once

CDR3aa: CASTSSGTGVQPQHF
CDR3nt: TGTGCCAGTACTTCGTCCGGAACAGGGGTTCAGCCCCAGCATTTT
d_gene: TRBD1
v_gene: TRBV19
j_gene: TRBJ1-5
abundance: NA

CDR3aa: CASSPGLTGNTIYF
CDR3nt: TGTGCTAGCAGCCCGGGGTTAACGGGAAACACCATATATTTT
d_gene: NA
v_gene: TRBV7-7
j_gene: TRBJ1-3
abundance: NA

CDR3aa: CASSLSLSRAGIYGYTF
CDR3nt: TGTGCCAGCAGTTTATCTTTGTCACGAGCGGGTATTTACGGCTACACCTTC
d_gene: NA
v_gene: TRBV27
j_gene: TRBJ1-2
abundance: NA

CDR3aa: CASSRTSGRSVDTQYF
CDR3nt: TGTGCCAGCAGTCGGACTAGCGGGAGATCTGTGGATACGCAGTATTTT
d_gene: TRBD2
v_gene: TRBV6-8
j_gene: TRBJ2-3
abundance: NA

CDR3aa: CASRRDRVYGYTF
CDR3nt: TGTGCCAGCAGGCGAGACAGGGTATATGGCTACACCTTC
d_gene: TRBD1
v_gene: TRBV5-6
j_gene: TRBJ1-2
abundance: NA

CDR3aa: CASSSSPVSYEQYF
CDR3nt: TGTGCCAGCAGCTCCTCCCCGGTATCCTACGAGCAGTACTTC
d_gene: NA
v_gene: TRBV5-5
j_gene: TRBJ2-7
abundance: NA

CDR3aa: CASSLELAGMGTDTQYF
CDR3nt: TGTGCCAGCAGCTTAGAACTAGCGGGAATGGGCACAGATACGCAGTATTTT
d_gene: TRBD2
v_gene: TRBV11-2
j_gene: TRBJ2-3
abundance: NA